The T cell receptor beta chain under discussion was sequenced for a study of blood T cell repertoires in COVID-19. Overall study context: Some COVID-19 samples were acute and others convalescent; all came from the United States, Italy and Spain. T cells, B-cell-depleted T cells, or PBMCs provided the cDNA or gDNA that served as material.

CDR3 length: 14 residues. CDR1 is SGHTA, CDR2 FQGTGA, per germline. V gave up 1 base and J gave up 10 bases; unmatched junction bases: 4. Study processing details: The assay estimated nucleated cells by amplifying reference gene primers. Clones were read by immunoSEQ multiplex PCR, and TCRdb kept only the in-frame ones, dropping some. That table gives V, J and clone size, and the DNA gave D and trimming. The sample shows a few hundred thousand clones, around 84% of them seen only once. The chain joins TRBV7-3 to TRBJ2-2, with 9 bases matching TRBD2. This receptor was identified in a man in his 60s with acute or convalescent COVID-19. Source material: peripheral blood. CDR3 sequence reads: CASSLSGGDLELFF. The CDR3 DNA sequence: TGTGCCAGCAGCTTAAGCGGGGGGGATCTGGAGCTGTTTTTT.